The T cell receptor (beta chain) described here comes from a study of regulatory T cells in long-lasting Graves disease. Study-level findings and limits: TCR diversity was lower in persistent Graves' patients than in newly diagnosed ones. The persistent group shared around 2,600 public clonotypes, more than the approximately 930 shared by new patients.

Time point here: newly diagnosed GD, antithyroid drugs for less than 3 months. Generation of the TCR library employed RNA extracted from PBMCs. The ends were cut back, 0 bases at V and 5 bases at J, with 19 bases in the middle. The length of the CDR3 is 17 residues. Germline values: CDR1 LNHNV, CDR2 YYDKDF (reference sequence). The authors built TCR beta libraries using iRepertoire HTBI primers and Arm-PCR of CDR3 regions. TCRdb itself ran the multiplex PCR reads through MiXCR, one entry per CDR3 protein. The data hold hundreds of thousands of distinct CDR3 sequences, with 16% observed a single time. This clonotype was observed many times. What it recognizes is unknown. This sample was also put to use in a study of T cells in Graves' hyperthyroidism and ophthalmopathy. From that report: Graves' hyperthyroidism is called stable when ophthalmopathy does not progress within 18 months. HTBI primers were the set used in a first-round RT-PCR of the TCR CDR3.

Sequencing was performed on peripheral blood mononuclear cells (PBMCs), taken at new diagnosis, from a patient treated with antithyroid drugs. This sequence was found in a man in his forties with Graves disease. The gene calls are TRBV15 and TRBJ2-5, with D perhaps TRBD1 (5 bases). This chain's CDR3 is CATSRDIAGQSGETQYF. In DNA, the CDR3 is TGTGCCACCAGCAGAGATATTGCAGGGCAAAGTGGGGAGACCCAGTACTTC.